This record looks at one T cell receptor (beta chain) sequence and its context. The data were taken from a study of blood T cell repertoires in COVID-19. Germline values: CDR1 MDHEN, CDR2 SYDVKM. V lost 6 bases to trimming and J lost 4 bases, with 25 bases between them. There are 18 residues in the CDR3. Clones were read by immunoSEQ multiplex PCR, and TCRdb kept only the in-frame ones, dropping some. The table lists over 60,000 clones, nearly 90% of them singletons. The chain carries TRBV28 and TRBJ2-1; D may be TRBD1 (5 bases). This receptor was identified in a woman between 50 and 59 years old with active COVID-19. Sequences were obtained from peripheral blood. The CDR3 spells CASSYSPGLGSLYNEQFF. DNA for the CDR3: TGTGCCAGCAGCTACTCGCCAGGGCTCGGCTCGTTATACAATGAGCAGTTCTTC. Variable domain in full (rest from reference TRBV28 and TRBJ2-1): DVKVTQSSRYLVKRTGEKVFLECVQDMDHENMFWYRQDPGLGLRLIYFSYDVKMKEKGDIPEGYSVSREKKERFSLILESASTNQTSMYLCASSYSPGLGSLYNEQFFGPGTRLTVL.